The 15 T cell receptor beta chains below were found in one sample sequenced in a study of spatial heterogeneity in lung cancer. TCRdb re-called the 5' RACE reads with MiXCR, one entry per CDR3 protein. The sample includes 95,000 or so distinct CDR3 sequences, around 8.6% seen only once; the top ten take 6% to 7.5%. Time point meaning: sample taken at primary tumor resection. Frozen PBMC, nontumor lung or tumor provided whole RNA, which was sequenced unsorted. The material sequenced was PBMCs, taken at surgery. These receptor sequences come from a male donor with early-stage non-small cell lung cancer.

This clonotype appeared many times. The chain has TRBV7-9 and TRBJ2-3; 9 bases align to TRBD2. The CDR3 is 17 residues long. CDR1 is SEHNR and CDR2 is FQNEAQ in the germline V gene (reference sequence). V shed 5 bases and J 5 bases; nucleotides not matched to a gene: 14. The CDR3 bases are TGTGCCAGCAGCCCCCCCCGGGGCGGGAGGGCCAGAGATACGCAGTATTTT. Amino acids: CASSPPRGGRARDTQYF.

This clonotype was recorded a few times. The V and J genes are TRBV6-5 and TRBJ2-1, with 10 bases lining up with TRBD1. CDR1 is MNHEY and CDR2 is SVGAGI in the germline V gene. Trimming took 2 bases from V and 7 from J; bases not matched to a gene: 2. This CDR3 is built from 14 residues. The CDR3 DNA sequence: TGTGCCAGCAGTTACAGGACAGGGGGGAATGAGCAGTTCTTC. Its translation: CASSYRTGGNEQFF.

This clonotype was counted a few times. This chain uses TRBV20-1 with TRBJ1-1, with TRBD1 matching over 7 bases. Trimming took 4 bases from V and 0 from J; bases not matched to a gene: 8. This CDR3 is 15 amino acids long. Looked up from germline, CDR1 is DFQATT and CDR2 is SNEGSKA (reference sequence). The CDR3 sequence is CSATQTGRLNTEAFF. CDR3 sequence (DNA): TGCAGTGCTACCCAGACAGGGCGGTTGAACACTGAAGCTTTCTTT.

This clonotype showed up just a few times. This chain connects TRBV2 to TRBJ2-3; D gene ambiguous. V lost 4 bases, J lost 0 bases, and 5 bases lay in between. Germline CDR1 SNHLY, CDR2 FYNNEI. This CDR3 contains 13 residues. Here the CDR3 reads CASSVGSTDTQYF. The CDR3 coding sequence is TGTGCCAGCAGTGTGGGCAGCACAGATACGCAGTATTTT.

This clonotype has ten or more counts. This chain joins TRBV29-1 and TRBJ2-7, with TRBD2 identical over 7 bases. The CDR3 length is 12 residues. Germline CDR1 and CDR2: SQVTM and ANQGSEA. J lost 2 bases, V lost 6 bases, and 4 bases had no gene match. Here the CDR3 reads CSVRGVTYEQYF. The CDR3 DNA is TGCAGCGTCCGGGGGGTCACCTACGAGCAGTACTTC.

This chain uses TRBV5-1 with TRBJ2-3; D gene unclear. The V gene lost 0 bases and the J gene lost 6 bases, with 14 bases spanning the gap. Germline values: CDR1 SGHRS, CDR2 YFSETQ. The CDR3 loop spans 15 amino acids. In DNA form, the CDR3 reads TGCGCCAGCAGCTTGGGGACGCACTCCCCGGATACGCAGTATTTT. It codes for CASSLGTHSPDTQYF.

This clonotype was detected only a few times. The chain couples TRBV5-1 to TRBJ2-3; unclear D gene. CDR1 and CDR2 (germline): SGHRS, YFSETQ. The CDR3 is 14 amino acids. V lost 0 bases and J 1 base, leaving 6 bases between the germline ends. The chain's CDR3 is CASSLASGTDTQYF. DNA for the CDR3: TGCGCCAGCAGCTTGGCTTCCGGCACAGATACGCAGTATTTT.

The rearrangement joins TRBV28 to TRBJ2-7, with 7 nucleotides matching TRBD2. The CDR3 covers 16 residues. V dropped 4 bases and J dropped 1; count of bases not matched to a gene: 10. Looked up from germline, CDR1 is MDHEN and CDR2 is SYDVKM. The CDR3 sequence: CASSWPGSGTSYEQYF. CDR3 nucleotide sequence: TGTGCCAGCAGTTGGCCGGGGAGCGGGACTTCCTACGAGCAGTACTTC.

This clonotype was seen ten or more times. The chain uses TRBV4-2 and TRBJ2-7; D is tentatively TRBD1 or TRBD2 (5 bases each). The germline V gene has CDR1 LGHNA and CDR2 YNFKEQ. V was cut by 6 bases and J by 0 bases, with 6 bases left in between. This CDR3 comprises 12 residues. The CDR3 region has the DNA TGTGCCAGCAGGGGGGTCTCCTACGAGCAGTACTTC. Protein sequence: CASRGVSYEQYF.

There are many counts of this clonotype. The CDR3 reads CASSIWGDAGELFF. As DNA, the CDR3 is TGTGCCAGTAGTATTTGGGGGGACGCCGGGGAGCTGTTTTTT. The chain carries TRBV19 and TRBJ2-2; perhaps TRBD2 as D (6 bases). Looked up from germline, CDR1 is LNHDA and CDR2 is SQIVND (reference sequence). The CDR3 runs 14 residues. V was trimmed by 3 bases and J by 6 bases, leaving 11 bases between them.

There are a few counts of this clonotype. CDR3 protein: CAWSVGQGMGSYNSPLHF. CDR3 DNA: TGTGCCTGGAGTGTGGGACAGGGAATGGGTTCCTATAATTCACCCCTCCACTTT. The chain carries TRBV30 and TRBJ1-6; 9 positions agree with TRBD1. Germline-derived CDR1 and CDR2 are GTSNPN and SVGIG (reference sequence). The junction had 7 bases not matched to a gene; V was cut back by 0 bases and J by 1 base. This CDR3 region has 18 residues. Full variable domain (missing parts from reference TRBV30 and TRBJ1-6): SQTIHQWPATLVQPVGSPLSLECTVEGTSNPNLYWYRQAAGRGLQLLFYSVGIGQISSEVPQNLSASRPQDRQFILSSKKLLLSDSGFYLCAWSVGQGMGSYNSPLHFGNGTRLTVT.

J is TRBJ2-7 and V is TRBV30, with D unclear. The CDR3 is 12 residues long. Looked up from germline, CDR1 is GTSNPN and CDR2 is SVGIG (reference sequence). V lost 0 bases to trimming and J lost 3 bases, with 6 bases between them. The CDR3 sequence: CAWSVTNYEQYF. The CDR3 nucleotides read TGTGCCTGGAGTGTAACTAACTACGAGCAGTACTTC.

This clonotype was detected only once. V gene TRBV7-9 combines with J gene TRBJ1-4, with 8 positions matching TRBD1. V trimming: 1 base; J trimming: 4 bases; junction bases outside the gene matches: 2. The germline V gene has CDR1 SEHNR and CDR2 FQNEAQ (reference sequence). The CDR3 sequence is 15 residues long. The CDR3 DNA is TGTGCCAGCAGCTTAGGTGACAGGGGTAATGAAAAACTGTTTTTT. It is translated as CASSLGDRGNEKLFF.

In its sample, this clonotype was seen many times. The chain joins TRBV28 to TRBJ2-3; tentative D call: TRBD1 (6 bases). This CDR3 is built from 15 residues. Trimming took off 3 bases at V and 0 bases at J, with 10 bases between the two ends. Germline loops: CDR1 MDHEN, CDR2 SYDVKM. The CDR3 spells CASSLGATSTDTQYF. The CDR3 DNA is TGTGCCAGCAGTTTGGGGGCCACCAGCACAGATACGCAGTATTTT.

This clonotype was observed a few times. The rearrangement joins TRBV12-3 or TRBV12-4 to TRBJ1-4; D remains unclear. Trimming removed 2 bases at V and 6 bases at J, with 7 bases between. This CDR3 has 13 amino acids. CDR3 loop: CASSLLEDEKLFF. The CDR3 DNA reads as TGTGCCAGCAGTTTATTGGAGGATGAAAAACTGTTTTTT.